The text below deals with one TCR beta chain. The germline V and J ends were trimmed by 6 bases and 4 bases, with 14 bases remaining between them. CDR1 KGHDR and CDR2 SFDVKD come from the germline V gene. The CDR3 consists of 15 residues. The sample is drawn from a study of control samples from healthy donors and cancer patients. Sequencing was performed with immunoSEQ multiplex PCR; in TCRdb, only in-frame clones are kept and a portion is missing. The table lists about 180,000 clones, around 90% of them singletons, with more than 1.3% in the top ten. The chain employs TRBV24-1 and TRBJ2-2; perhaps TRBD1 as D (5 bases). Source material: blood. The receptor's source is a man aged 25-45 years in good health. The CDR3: CATSKGAIPTGELFF. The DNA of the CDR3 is TGTGCCACCAGTAAAGGGGCAATCCCCACCGGGGAGCTGTTTTTT.